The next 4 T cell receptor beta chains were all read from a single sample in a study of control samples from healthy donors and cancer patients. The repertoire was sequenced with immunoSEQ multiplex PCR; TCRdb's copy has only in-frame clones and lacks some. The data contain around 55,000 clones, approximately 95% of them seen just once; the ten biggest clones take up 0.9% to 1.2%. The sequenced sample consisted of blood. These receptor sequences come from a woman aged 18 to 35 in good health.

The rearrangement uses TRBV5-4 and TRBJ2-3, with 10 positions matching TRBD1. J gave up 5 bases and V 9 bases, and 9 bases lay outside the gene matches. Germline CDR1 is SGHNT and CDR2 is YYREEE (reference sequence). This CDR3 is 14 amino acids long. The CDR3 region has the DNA TGTGCCATTACGGACAGGGGGAGGGAAGATACGCAGTATTTT. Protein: CAITDRGREDTQYF.

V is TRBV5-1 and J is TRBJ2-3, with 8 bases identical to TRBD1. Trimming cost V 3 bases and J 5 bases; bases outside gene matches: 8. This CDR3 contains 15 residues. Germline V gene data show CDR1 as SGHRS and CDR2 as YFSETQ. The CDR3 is CASSWGDGQGDTQYF. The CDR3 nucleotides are TGCGCCAGCAGCTGGGGGGACGGACAGGGAGATACGCAGTATTTT.

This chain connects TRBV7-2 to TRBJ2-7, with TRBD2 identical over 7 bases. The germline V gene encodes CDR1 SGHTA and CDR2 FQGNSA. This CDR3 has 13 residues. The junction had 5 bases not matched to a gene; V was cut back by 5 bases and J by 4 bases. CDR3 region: CASSAIGGYEQYF. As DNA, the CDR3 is TGTGCCAGCAGCGCTATCGGGGGGTACGAGCAGTACTTC. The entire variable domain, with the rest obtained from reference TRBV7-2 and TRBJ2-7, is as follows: GAGVSQSPSNKVTEKGKDVELRCDPISGHTALYWYRQSLGQGLEFLIYFQGNSAPDKSGLPSDRFSAERTGGSVSTLTIQRTQQEDSAVYLCASSAIGGYEQYFGPGTRLTVT.

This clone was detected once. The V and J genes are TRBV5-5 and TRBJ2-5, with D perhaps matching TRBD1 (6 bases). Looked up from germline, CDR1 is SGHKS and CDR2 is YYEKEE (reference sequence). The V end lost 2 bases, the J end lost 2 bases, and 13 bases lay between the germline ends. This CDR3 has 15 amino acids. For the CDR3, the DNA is TGTGCCAGCAGCTTACTGTCAGGGGCTCAAGAGACCCAGTACTTC. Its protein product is CASSLLSGAQETQYF.